This paragraph covers one TCR beta chain sequence. This CDR3 is built from 12 residues. J was trimmed by 8 bases and V by 10 bases; bases with no gene match: 9. Germline V gene lookup returns CDR1 LNHDA and CDR2 SQIVND (reference sequence). This entry belongs to a study of glioma-infiltrating T cells after dendritic cell vaccination. Clones were sequenced by immunoSEQ multiplex PCR, and TCRdb holds only the in-frame ones, with some missing. The sample has roughly 80,000 clones, about 90% seen once. Sample: blood, taken before dendritic cell vaccination. The clonotype comes from a human donor with glioblastoma. The J gene is TRBJ2-3, the V gene TRBV19; 7 positions agree with TRBD2. The CDR3 sequence is CATLGGSATQYF. The CDR3 bases are TGTGCCACCCTGGGCGGGAGTGCTACGCAGTATTTT.